Listed here are 2 T cell receptor beta chains from one sample, sequenced in a study of long-term antiretroviral therapy in people with HIV. They ran version v3.0 of the immunoSEQ assay at survey level. Measured with immunoSEQ multiplex PCR; TCRdb has only the in-frame clones, and not every one. This table has around 25,000 clones, 80% to 90% appearing once. The sequencing used unsorted PBMCs, collected around 4.5 years after starting antiretroviral therapy. These receptors were taken from a man aged 25 to 45 with HIV.

V is TRBV5-1 and J is TRBJ1-1; TRBD1 is a possible D gene (6 bases). Germline V gene sequence: CDR1 SGHRS, CDR2 YFSETQ. Trimming removed 4 bases from V and 4 bases from J, with 17 bases in between. This CDR3 spans 15 amino acids. This CDR3 reads CASSPAQGGGTEAFF. The CDR3 nucleotides are TGCGCCAGCAGCCCCGCACAGGGAGGGGGCACTGAAGCTTTCTTT.

The genes are TRBV10-3 and TRBJ1-1; D not resolved. V was pared by 2 bases and J by 0 bases, with 7 bases between. The CDR3 runs 14 residues. CDR1 ENHRY and CDR2 SYGVKD come from the germline V gene. CDR3 in amino acids: CAISELYVNTEAFF. The CDR3 nucleotides read TGTGCCATCAGTGAGCTGTACGTGAACACTGAAGCTTTCTTT.